This TCR beta chain was documented in a study of OX40 agonist ivuxolimab in advanced cancers. At the level of the study: Patients' therapy was ivuxolimab, an antibody that acts as an agonist of OX40 (CD134). Ivuxolimab was administered intravenously to patients at 0.01 to 10 mg/kg every 2 weeks. Regarding the study as a whole: The study did not work out the antigen specificity of the expanded peripheral T cells. On average, CD8+ T cells had more expanded clones than CD4+.

Measured with immunoSEQ multiplex PCR; TCRdb has only the in-frame clones, and not every one. The data hold around 26,000 clones, with more than 75% observed a single time. The CDR3 runs to 13 residues. Germline V lookup: CDR1 LNHDA, CDR2 SQIVND (reference sequence). V was clipped by 0 bases and J by 5 bases, with 5 bases between them. A word on this clone: What it recognizes is unknown.

The sample in question was CD4+ or CD8+ T cells sorted from blood, obtained in a trial of the OX40 agonist ivuxolimab. The sequence came from an adult with an advanced solid tumor such as melanoma, head and neck, liver or kidney cancer. The chain carries TRBV19 and TRBJ1-5; no reliable D call. The CDR3, as DNA: TGTGCCAGTAGTATAGAGGGATATCAGCCCCAGCATTTT. Amino acid sequence: CASSIEGYQPQHF.